The text below deals with one TCR beta chain. At one end, the junction sequence differs from germline, possibly due to a read error. CDR3 length equals 15 residues. Germline loops: CDR1 GTSNPN, CDR2 SVGIG (reference sequence). This entry is derived from a study of cytomegalovirus exposure and HLA in healthy donors. Study-level information: T cells numbering around 200 million yielded some 110 million unique TCR beta sequences in an earlier analysis.

Researchers ran the PCR with 60 Vbeta and 13 Jbeta primers. The data were produced by immunoSEQ multiplex PCR, yet TCRdb's version contains in-frame clones alone and is incomplete. The sample includes 70,000 or so clones. Sequencing was carried out using PBMCs. The receptor was isolated from a boy aged 5-17 years in good health and CMV-seronegative. The rearrangement joins TRBV30 to TRBJ1-1; D might be TRBD1 (5 bases). CDR3 amino acids: CAGSSGGRAVAEAFF. In DNA, the CDR3 is TGTGCCGGGAGTTCGGGCGGCAGGGCGGTCGCTGAAGCTTTCTTT.